Listed below are T cell receptor beta chains from one sample, sequenced in a study of human T cells and chemical hapten exposure. TCRdb reprocessed the RACE reads via MiXCR and lists one record per CDR3 protein. In the table there are roughly 360,000 distinct CDR3 sequences, more than 4.5% of which are singletons. The input for sequencing was whole blood, taken in connection with sensitization to the hapten diphenylcyclopropenone (DPC). All receptors derive from a woman aged 50 to 60 with alopecia areata. Some clones in this sample may be carry-over from other donors' samples. Both conserved end residues are part of each CDR3. Each record gives: J gene, D gene, V gene, clone size, CDR3 DNA, CDR3 protein. A D gene is named only where the DNA matches it firmly. The size entry is marked missing in some rows and otherwise reads once, few, many or a size class.

TRBJ1-6	TRBD1	TRBV29-1	many	TGCAGCGCCTCCCGGGACAGCGGAGCCCCCCTCCACTTT	CSASRDSGAPLHF
TRBJ2-1	TRBD2	TRBV5-4	.	TGTGCCAGCAGCTTGGTGGCGGGAGGGCCCTCCTACAATGAGCAGTTCTTC	CASSLVAGGPSYNEQFF
TRBJ2-7	.	TRBV29-1	few	TGCAGCGTTGAAAGGCGGGGCCGGGGCAGGGACGAGCAGTACTTC	CSVERRGRGRDEQYF
TRBJ2-7	.	TRBV29-1	many	TGCAGCGCCGTGAGGGGAGTAGGGTCCTACGAGCAGTACTTC	CSAVRGVGSYEQYF
TRBJ2-5	.	TRBV7-2	few	TGTGCCAGCAGCTCGATAGTGGAGACCCAGTACTTC	CASSSIVETQYF
TRBJ2-3	.	TRBV5-1	.	TGCGCCAGCAGCCCGTCTGACCCTGGCACAGATACGCAGTATTTT	CASSPSDPGTDTQYF
TRBJ1-2	.	TRBV27	many	TGTGCCAGCATGGGGGGAGAGGGGGTCTATGGCTACACCTTC	CASMGGEGVYGYTF
TRBJ1-1	.	TRBV28	many	TGTGCCAGCAGTTTGAGGTTAATGAACACTGAAGCTTTCTTT	CASSLRLMNTEAFF
TRBJ1-2	.	TRBV27	many	TGTGCCAGCAGTTTCGGCAGGGCCTATGGCTACACCTTC	CASSFGRAYGYTF
TRBJ2-1	TRBD2	TRBV4-3	many	TGCGCCAGCAGCCAGGAACTAGCGGCCAACAATGAGCAGTTCTTC	CASSQELAANNEQFF
TRBJ1-2	.	TRBV7-9	many	TGTGCCAGCAGCTTAGCGGAGAGGTATGGCTACACCTTC	CASSLAERYGYTF
TRBJ1-1	.	TRBV30	few	TGTGCCTGGCGTCGGTTGGAAGCTTTCTTT	CAWRRLEAFF
TRBJ1-1	.	TRBV12-3/TRBV12-4	many	TGTGCCAGCAGTTTTTACTTGAACACTGAAGCTTTCTTT	CASSFYLNTEAFF
TRBJ2-7	.	TRBV30	many	TGTGCCTGGAGTGTAGGGCTAGCCTCCTACGAGCAGTACTTC	CAWSVGLASYEQYF
TRBJ2-1	.	TRBV21-1	many	TGTGCCAGCAGCCCAAGGGTGGAAAAGGAGTTCTTC	CASSPRVEKEFF
TRBJ1-1	.	TRBV7-2	many	TGTGCCAGCAGCCCTTCCAGGGGCACTGAAGCTTTCTTT	CASSPSRGTEAFF
TRBJ1-2	.	TRBV7-2	many	TGTGCCAGCAGCTTAGACAGGGTCGGCTATGGCTACACCTTC	CASSLDRVGYGYTF
TRBJ1-1	.	TRBV7-2	.	TGTGCCAGCAGCCCCCCGAACCGGGGCGGCACTGAAGCTTTCTTT	CASSPPNRGGTEAFF
TRBJ2-4	.	TRBV15	few	TGTGCCACCAGCAGAGATGAAGGGACACTAGCCAAAAACATTCAGTACTTC	CATSRDEGTLAKNIQYF
TRBJ1-5	.	TRBV28	few	TGTGCCAGCAGTGAGGACCGAGATAATCAGCCCCAGCATTTT	CASSEDRDNQPQHF
TRBJ2-3	TRBD1	TRBV6-5	many	TGTGCCAGCAGTTACTCCTCTGGGACAGGCACAGATACGCAGTATTTT	CASSYSSGTGTDTQYF
TRBJ2-3	.	TRBV4-1	many	TGCGCCAGCAGCTCTCGTCGGGACCAGTCACTAATAGATACGCAGTATTTT	CASSSRRDQSLIDTQYF
TRBJ1-2	.	TRBV29-1	many	TGCAGCGTTGAAACCTTAAGCGGCTACACCTTC	CSVETLSGYTF
TRBJ1-4	.	TRBV20-1	few	TGCAGTGCTAGCGTGGGCCGCGGGCTGTTTTTT	CSASVGRGLFF
TRBJ1-3	.	TRBV12-5	few	TGTGCTAGTGGGGCCACCGGACGGAGCTCTGGAAACACCATATATTTT	CASGATGRSSGNTIYF
TRBJ2-3	TRBD2	TRBV20-1	many	TGCAGTGCTCTAGCGGGGACTGCAGATACGCAGTATTTT	CSALAGTADTQYF
TRBJ2-7	.	TRBV12-3/TRBV12-4	many	TGTGCCAGCAGTCCTAGCAGCGACTACGAGCAGTACTTC	CASSPSSDYEQYF
TRBJ2-3	.	TRBV5-1	many	TGCGCCAGCAATCGTATCCCGGGAGATACGCAGTATTTT	CASNRIPGDTQYF
TRBJ1-4	TRBD1	TRBV6-5	many	TGTGCCAGCAGTGGTTCCGGGACAGGGAATGAAAAACTGTTTTTT	CASSGSGTGNEKLFF
TRBJ1-3	.	TRBV18	.	TGTGCCAGCTCGCCTAGACAGTTCTCTGGAAACACCATATATTTT	CASSPRQFSGNTIYF
TRBJ1-1	.	TRBV3-1	many	TGTGCCAGCAGCCGGGGGGCTGATGAAGCTTTCTTT	CASSRGADEAFF
TRBJ2-3	.	TRBV12-3/TRBV12-4	many	TGTGCCAGCAGTTTACAGCGGGGCACAGATACGCAGTATTTT	CASSLQRGTDTQYF